Below are 10 T cell receptor beta chains sequenced from a single sample in a study of blood T cells in healthy people across ages. PCR was performed a second time for 7 to 11 cycles using a sample-barcoded 5' primer and a J-beta primer mix. TCRdb independently ran MiXCR on the 5' RACE reads; one entry per CDR3 protein. Among 1.5 million to 2 million distinct CDR3 sequences, about two fifths were seen once, and the ten largest hold roughly 23%. The sequenced material came from blood. The receptors shown here come from a human donor in good health.

The chain uses TRBV7-2 and TRBJ2-4; 9 nucleotides line up with TRBD2. The CDR3 length is 15 residues. Trimming cost V 0 bases and J 6 bases; bases outside gene matches: 3. Germline CDR1 is SGHTA and CDR2 is FQGNSA. The CDR3 sequence is CASSLAASGTNIQYF. In DNA form, the CDR3 reads TGTGCCAGCAGCTTAGCGGCTAGCGGGACAAACATTCAGTACTTC.

The rearrangement links TRBV24-1 to TRBJ2-3; TRBD2 might be the D (6 bases). The CDR3 length is 16 residues. The V and J ends lost 3 bases and 3 bases respectively, with 15 bases between them. Germline CDR1 KGHDR, CDR2 SFDVKD. The DNA for the CDR3 is TGTGCCACCAGTGATCTTGGGGAGGTAAGGACAGATACGCAGTATTTT. Its protein product is CATSDLGEVRTDTQYF.

This sequence joins TRBV7-2 and TRBJ1-2; no reliable D call. V lost 1 base and J lost 4, with 10 bases in between. CDR3 length: 14 residues. Germline assignment: CDR1 SGHTA and CDR2 FQGNSA. CDR3 sequence: CASSLGRESYGYTF. The CDR3 DNA reads TGTGCCAGCAGCTTAGGACGGGAATCCTATGGCTACACCTTC.

The genes are TRBV27 and TRBJ1-1; maybe TRBD1 (5 bases). Germline CDR1 reads MNHEY; CDR2 reads SMNVEV (reference sequence). The CDR3 totals 15 residues. Trimming stripped 2 bases from V and 3 bases from J, with 13 bases between. CDR3 amino acids: CASSLGTAGDTEAFF. DNA of the CDR3: TGTGCCAGCAGTTTAGGGACCGCTGGGGACACTGAAGCTTTCTTT.

CDR3 in DNA: TGTGCCAGCAGTTTGCACAGGGACTATGGCTACACCTTC. This sequence encodes CASSLHRDYGYTF. J is TRBJ1-2 and V is TRBV12-3 or TRBV12-4, with a possible D match to TRBD1 (6 bases). The V and J ends lost 3 bases and 3 bases respectively, with 8 bases between them. The CDR3 runs to 13 residues.

This clonotype was detected only a few times. The chain joins TRBV12-3 or TRBV12-4 to TRBJ1-2; D gene ambiguous. The CDR3 is 17 amino acids. Trimming removed 6 bases from V and 0 bases from J, with 20 bases in between. DNA for the CDR3: TGTGCCAGCAGCTCCTACGTCCGGGAGGCTCCTAACTATGGCTACACCTTC. As protein: CASSSYVREAPNYGYTF.

A few counts support this clonotype. J is TRBJ2-3 and V is TRBV20-1; 8 bases are a match to TRBD2. The CDR3 length is 14 residues. Germline V CDR1 and CDR2: DFQATT, SNEGSKA (reference sequence). V lost 6 bases, J lost 6 bases, and 11 bases stayed unmatched. This CDR3 reads CSAPSGGVSDTQYF. In DNA form, the CDR3 reads TGCAGTGCCCCGAGCGGGGGTGTTTCCGATACGCAGTATTTT.

J is TRBJ2-1 and V is TRBV5-1, with 8 bases fitting TRBD1. Per the germline V gene, CDR1 is SGHRS and CDR2 is YFSETQ. Losses at the gene ends were 2 bases for V and 7 bases for J; bases not matched to a gene: 8. CDR3 length equals 15 residues. For the CDR3, the DNA is TGCGCCAGCAGCTTAAACCAGGGGGCGCCGAATGAGCAGTTCTTC. Translated: CASSLNQGAPNEQFF. The full variable domain, in which reference TRBV5-1 and TRBJ2-1 provide the parts outside the CDR3, is KAGVTQTPRYLIKTRGQQVTLSCSPISGHRSVSWYQQTPGQGLQFLFEYFSETQRNKGNFPGRFSGRQFSNSRSEMNVSTLELGDSALYLCASSLNQGAPNEQFFGPGTRLTVL.

The CDR3 loop reads CASGLDIGEQYF. Written as DNA, the CDR3 is TGTGCTAGTGGTTTGGACATAGGCGAGCAGTACTTC. The gene calls are TRBV12-5 and TRBJ2-7; D gene uncertain. This CDR3 region has 12 residues. Germline loops: CDR1 LGHNT, CDR2 FRNRAP. Trimming cost V 1 base and J 6 bases, with 7 bases left between them.

Points on this clonotype: Its ends do not fully match the called genes, so a read error is possible. CDR3 amino acids: CASSQDWEGSSCNEQFF. CDR3 nucleotide sequence: TGCGCCAGCAGCCAAGATTGGGAGGGTAGCTCCTGCAATGAGCAGTTCTTC. The chain couples TRBV4-3 to TRBJ2-1; the match to TRBD2 covers 7 bases. In germline, CDR1 is LGHNA, CDR2 YSLEER. CDR3 length: 17 amino acids.